These 32 T cell receptor beta chains came from one sample sequenced in a study of blood T cell repertoires in COVID-19. Here immunoSEQ multiplex PCR was the method, and the copy in TCRdb shows in-frame clones only, minus some. The profile shows about 280,000 clones, about 89% of them singletons. The sample consisted of peripheral blood. These receptors came from a man aged 40-50 years with acute or convalescent COVID-19.

The chain uses TRBV5-4 and TRBJ2-3, with a possible D match to TRBD2 (6 bases). V was trimmed by 4 bases and J by 6 bases, leaving 15 bases between them. Germline loops: CDR1 SGHNT, CDR2 YYREEE (reference sequence). The CDR3 runs 14 residues. The CDR3 nucleotides are TGTGCCAGCAGCCCCGCGGAGGGCCCGGATACGCAGTATTTT. Translating it yields CASSPAEGPDTQYF.

This chain connects TRBV10-3 to TRBJ2-1; 8 nucleotides line up with TRBD2. With V trimmed by 7 bases and J by 0 bases, 8 bases remained unmatched. CDR1 and CDR2 (germline): ENHRY, SYGVKD. The CDR3 loop spans 16 amino acids. The CDR3 loop reads CAIKASAGGSYNEQFF. CDR3 bases: TGTGCCATCAAGGCATCCGCGGGGGGCTCCTACAATGAGCAGTTCTTC.

The CDR3 coding sequence is TGTGCCAGTAGTATGCCCGACGCGGGGCCAGCTAACTATGGCTACACCTTC. This codes for CASSMPDAGPANYGYTF. The chain joins TRBV19 to TRBJ1-2; D might be TRBD1 (5 bases). Germline loops: CDR1 LNHDA, CDR2 SQIVND (reference sequence). Deletions cut 3 bases from V and 0 bases from J, with 17 bases between. The CDR3 spans 17 residues.

The V and J genes are TRBV7-2 and TRBJ2-7; 9 nucleotides line up with TRBD2. The trim removed 5 bases at V and 5 bases at J, leaving 10 bases unmatched. The germline CDR1 and CDR2 sequences are SGHTA and FQGNSA. This CDR3 region has 15 residues. The CDR3 region is CASSPQAGGVDEQYF. The CDR3, as DNA: TGTGCCAGCAGCCCGCAAGCGGGGGGAGTTGACGAGCAGTACTTC.

The chain joins TRBV13 to TRBJ1-2; 11 nucleotides agree with TRBD1. CDR1 PRHDT and CDR2 FYEKMQ come from the germline V gene (reference sequence). The CDR3 sequence is 15 residues long. The V segment lost 3 bases and the J segment 4 bases; nucleotides outside the gene matches: 4. CDR3 protein: CASSFGTGGGYGYTF. CDR3 bases: TGTGCCAGCAGCTTTGGGACAGGGGGTGGCTATGGCTACACCTTC. Variable domain in full (rest from reference TRBV13 and TRBJ1-2): AAGVIQSPRHLIKEKRETATLKCYPIPRHDTVYWYQQGPGQDPQFLISFYEKMQSDKGSIPDRFSAQQFSDYHSELNMSSLELGDSALYFCASSFGTGGGYGYTFGSGTRLTVV.

The chain is built from TRBV11-2 and TRBJ2-7, with 8 bases matching TRBD1. This CDR3 contains 15 residues. The germline V gene encodes CDR1 SGHAT and CDR2 FQNNGV. The V and J ends lost 2 bases and 6 bases, in that order; junction bases with no gene match: 9. The CDR3 nucleotides are TGTGCCAGCAGCTTAAAAGGTGGACAGGGTAGCGAGCAGTACTTC. Translation gives CASSLKGGQGSEQYF. The entire variable domain, with the rest obtained from reference TRBV11-2 and TRBJ2-7, is as follows: EAGVAQSPRYKIIEKRQSVAFWCNPISGHATLYWYQQILGQGPKLLIQFQNNGVVDDSQLPKDRFSAERLKGVDSTLKIQPAKLEDSAVYLCASSLKGGQGSEQYFGPGTRLTVT.

This clone came up once. The J gene is TRBJ1-2, the V gene TRBV3-1 (or the pseudogene TRBV3-2); 7 bases fit TRBD1. J was trimmed by 4 bases and V by 1 base; bases with no gene match: 6. Germline V CDR1 and CDR2: LGHDT, YNNKEL (reference sequence). The CDR3 loop spans 15 amino acids. CDR3 bases: TGTGCCAGCAGCCAAGGCCCGACAGGGATCTATGGCTACACCTTC. Protein: CASSQGPTGIYGYTF.

The chain links TRBV7-3 to TRBJ1-6, with 9 bases matching TRBD1. J gave up 11 bases and V 2 bases, and 1 base lay outside the gene matches. This CDR3 spans 13 amino acids. Germline V gene data show CDR1 as SGHTA and CDR2 as FQGTGA. The CDR3 protein is CASSLRQGAPLHF. The CDR3 nucleotides are TGTGCCAGCAGCTTACGACAGGGGGCACCCCTCCACTTT.

A few counts support this clone. The chain has TRBV11-2 and TRBJ1-1, with D unresolved. The CDR3 consists of 14 residues. Germline loops: CDR1 SGHAT, CDR2 FQNNGV. V was pared by 5 bases and J by 4 bases, with 14 bases between. DNA of the CDR3: TGTGCCAGCAGCCACGGGGTGGAGGGCACTGAAGCTTTCTTT. Amino acids: CASSHGVEGTEAFF.

The rearrangement links TRBV4-2 to TRBJ1-3, with D maybe TRBD1 (6 bases). Germline CDR1 LGHNA, CDR2 YNFKEQ. V was cut by 4 bases and J by 4 bases, with 17 bases left in between. The CDR3 extends over 16 amino acids. In DNA form, the CDR3 reads TGTGCCAGCAGCCCGACAGGTACGACTCGGGGAAACACCATATATTTT. Translation: CASSPTGTTRGNTIYF.

This rearrangement joins TRBV4-2 to TRBJ1-2; TRBD1 is a possible D gene (5 bases). With 0 bases removed from V and 2 bases from J, the gap between germline ends came to 13 bases. The CDR3 length is 16 residues. The germline CDR1 and CDR2 sequences are LGHNA and YNFKEQ. CDR3 residues: CASSQDATDTNYGYTF. In nucleotides, the CDR3 is TGTGCCAGCAGCCAAGACGCTACGGACACCAACTATGGCTACACCTTC.

The chain combines TRBV7-2 with TRBJ2-3; D may be TRBD1 (7 bases). Germline V gene sequence: CDR1 SGHTA, CDR2 FQGNSA. V dropped 5 bases and J dropped 11 bases, with 11 bases sitting between them. This CDR3 is 11 amino acids long. The CDR3: CASSTQGGQYF. As DNA, the CDR3 is TGTGCCAGCAGCACCCAGGGGGGGCAGTATTTT.

This chain uses TRBV5-1 with TRBJ1-2; D not certain. This CDR3 has 14 amino acids. Germline V gives CDR1 SGHRS, CDR2 YFSETQ. The V end was cut by 5 bases, the J end by 1 base, with 12 bases between. CDR3 in amino acids: CASRYNAGNYGYTF. The CDR3 DNA is TGCGCCAGCAGGTATAATGCCGGTAACTATGGCTACACCTTC.

The chain has TRBV5-6 and TRBJ2-1, with D uncertain. Germline V gene sequence: CDR1 SGHDT, CDR2 YYEEEE. The CDR3 extends over 15 amino acids. V was trimmed by 4 bases and J by 11 bases, leaving 22 bases between them. As DNA, the CDR3 is TGTGCCAGCAGCACCTTGGCCACCGGGTCCCAAAAGCAGTTCTTC. Amino acids: CASSTLATGSQKQFF.

This chain connects TRBV24-1 to TRBJ1-4, with TRBD1 matching over 9 bases. CDR3 size: 16 residues. From germline, CDR1 is KGHDR and CDR2 SFDVKD. Trimming removed 5 bases from V and 7 bases from J; junction bases left unmatched: 10. The CDR3 loop reads CATSAPSGTGREKLFF. The DNA for the CDR3 is TGTGCCACCAGTGCCCCAAGCGGGACAGGGCGTGAAAAACTGTTTTTT.

The gene calls are TRBV12-5 and TRBJ1-2; D gene unclear. V dropped 3 bases and J dropped 2 bases, with 7 bases sitting between them. The CDR3 sequence is 13 residues long. Germline V gene lookup returns CDR1 LGHNT and CDR2 FRNRAP. CDR3 sequence: CASGFLPNYGYTF. CDR3 nucleotides: TGTGCTAGTGGTTTTCTCCCCAACTATGGCTACACCTTC.

The J gene is TRBJ1-1, the V gene TRBV29-1; D remains unclear. With 2 bases removed from V and 3 bases from J, the gap between germline ends came to 10 bases. This CDR3 contains 13 residues. From germline, CDR1 is SQVTM and CDR2 ANQGSEA. The CDR3 loop reads CSVETGIDTEAFF. The DNA of the CDR3 is TGCAGCGTTGAAACGGGGATTGACACTGAAGCTTTCTTT.

This chain joins TRBV19 and TRBJ1-1; maybe TRBD1 (6 bases). This CDR3 comprises 14 residues. Trimming removed 4 bases at V and 2 bases at J, with 11 bases between. CDR1 is LNHDA and CDR2 is SQIVND in the germline V gene (reference sequence). The CDR3 bases are TGTGCCAGTAGTAAGGACAGAACCAACACTGAAGCTTTCTTT. This translates into CASSKDRTNTEAFF.

The chain is built from TRBV19 and TRBJ1-5; TRBD1 matches at 7 bases. The CDR3 is made up of 14 amino acids. V shed 0 bases and J 4 bases; nucleotides not matched to a gene: 0. Germline V gene sequence: CDR1 LNHDA, CDR2 SQIVND (reference sequence). The CDR3 spells CASSIETGNQPQHF. CDR3 in DNA: TGTGCCAGTAGTATAGAGACAGGGAATCAGCCCCAGCATTTT.

The chain couples TRBV2 to TRBJ1-1; TRBD1 might be the D (5 bases). The CDR3 is 13 amino acids. Deletions cut 7 bases from V and 0 bases from J, with 9 bases between. The germline V gene has CDR1 SNHLY and CDR2 FYNNEI. The CDR3 region is CASNLDMNTEAFF. In DNA form, the CDR3 reads TGTGCCAGCAACTTGGACATGAACACTGAAGCTTTCTTT.

This clone was counted a single time. This chain links TRBV2 with TRBJ2-7; perhaps TRBD1 as D (5 bases). Trimming stripped 10 bases from V and 1 base from J, with 8 bases between. The CDR3 is 11 amino acids. Germline V gene sequence: CDR1 SNHLY, CDR2 FYNNEI. The CDR3 reads CATSGSYEQYF. For the CDR3, the DNA is TGTGCCACCTCAGGGTCCTACGAGCAGTACTTC.

V is TRBV5-1 and J is TRBJ2-3, with TRBD1 matching 9 bases. This CDR3 spans 18 amino acids. Losses at the gene ends were 3 bases for V and 4 bases for J; bases not matched to a gene: 15. Germline CDR1 SGHRS, CDR2 YFSETQ. The CDR3 nucleotides are TGCGCCAGCAGCTGGGGGGAAGACCCCGGGACAGGGTCAGATACGCAGTATTTT. It is translated as CASSWGEDPGTGSDTQYF. Looking up the rest from reference TRBV5-1 and TRBJ2-3 gives the full variable domain: KAGVTQTPRYLIKTRGQQVTLSCSPISGHRSVSWYQQTPGQGLQFLFEYFSETQRNKGNFPGRFSGRQFSNSRSEMNVSTLELGDSALYLCASSWGEDPGTGSDTQYFGPGTRLTVL.

The chain combines TRBV30 with TRBJ1-1, with D uncertain. In germline, CDR1 is GTSNPN, CDR2 SVGIG (reference sequence). Trimming shortened V by 0 bases and J by 0 bases, and 8 bases separated the two germline ends. The CDR3 is 14 amino acids. The CDR3 nucleotides are TGTGCCTGGAGTGTAGGCAGCGTGAACACTGAAGCTTTCTTT. This codes for CAWSVGSVNTEAFF.

The chain employs TRBV19 and TRBJ1-3, with D possibly TRBD1 on 5 matching bases. Germline V gives CDR1 LNHDA, CDR2 SQIVND (reference sequence). This CDR3 contains 14 residues. V dropped 4 bases and J dropped 1 base, with 8 bases sitting between them. The CDR3 sequence: CASSTSGSGNTIYF. DNA for the CDR3: TGTGCCAGTAGTACCTCAGGGTCTGGAAACACCATATATTTT.

Here the CDR3 DNA reads TGTGCCAGCAGCTTCCAGGACAGGGATAACTATGGCTACACCTTC. This codes for CASSFQDRDNYGYTF. The chain links TRBV7-9 to TRBJ1-2; 8 bases line up with TRBD1. After removal of 3 bases from V and 1 base from J, the junction contained 4 bases not matched to a gene. Looked up from germline, CDR1 is SEHNR and CDR2 is FQNEAQ (reference sequence). This CDR3 contains 15 residues.

V gene TRBV4-1 combines with J gene TRBJ1-6, with a weak D call TRBD1 (5 bases). Trimming shortened V by 1 base and J by 4 bases, and 17 bases separated the two germline ends. The CDR3 length is 18 residues. CDR1 and CDR2 from the germline V gene are MGHRA and YSYEKL. CDR3: CASSQALVRGGYNSPLHF. The CDR3 nucleotides read TGCGCCAGCAGCCAAGCACTGGTAAGGGGCGGATATAATTCACCCCTCCACTTT.

The chain employs TRBV30 and TRBJ1-2; D possibly corresponds to TRBD1 (6 bases). Trimming removed 2 bases from V and 7 bases from J, with 11 bases in between. The CDR3 has 12 amino acids. CDR1 and CDR2 (germline): GTSNPN, SVGIG (reference sequence). This CDR3 is CAWSPGTFGYTF. The CDR3 coding sequence is TGTGCCTGGAGTCCTGGGACATTTGGCTACACCTTC.

The rearrangement joins TRBV7-2 to TRBJ2-3; 16 bases match TRBD2. The V gene's germline CDR1 is SGHTA and CDR2 FQGNSA. CDR3 length: 19 amino acids. The J segment lost 2 bases and the V segment lost 3 bases, leaving 8 bases of the junction unmatched. The CDR3 sequence: CASSFDGTSGGGLTDTQYF. DNA for the CDR3: TGTGCCAGCAGCTTCGACGGGACTAGCGGGGGGGGCCTCACAGATACGCAGTATTTT.

The chain uses TRBV6-5 and TRBJ2-7; tentatively, D is TRBD1 (6 bases). Between the trimmed V and J ends, which lost 6 bases and 2 bases, there was a span of 17 bases. This CDR3 contains 15 residues. The germline gives CDR1 MNHEY, CDR2 SVGAGI. CDR3 protein: CASRVTGTSTYEQYF. The CDR3 DNA reads TGTGCCAGCAGGGTTACCGGGACATCGACCTACGAGCAGTACTTC.

The V gene is TRBV5-1, the J gene TRBJ1-4, with a possible D match to TRBD1 (6 bases). The CDR3 totals 15 residues. The V gene lost 3 bases and the J gene lost 1 base, with 10 bases spanning the gap. CDR1 is SGHRS, CDR2 YFSETQ, per germline. The CDR3: CASSSTDRTNEKLFF. The DNA for the CDR3 is TGCGCCAGCAGCTCGACGGACAGAACTAATGAAAAACTGTTTTTT.

CDR3 loop: CASSTVGGTEAFF. Written as DNA, the CDR3 is TGTGCCAGCAGTACGGTGGGGGGGACTGAAGCTTTCTTT. The chain couples TRBV12-3 or TRBV12-4 to TRBJ1-1; TRBD1 might be the D (5 bases). The CDR3 loop spans 13 amino acids. Trimming removed 5 bases at V and 5 bases at J, with 12 bases between.

This chain links TRBV2 with TRBJ2-3; a possible D gene is TRBD1 (5 bases). This CDR3 is 18 amino acids long. V lost 8 bases to trimming and J lost 2 bases, with 26 bases between them. Germline assignment: CDR1 SNHLY and CDR2 FYNNEI. The CDR3 loop reads CASLPDLGRTSITDTQYF. The DNA of the CDR3 is TGTGCCAGCTTGCCTGATTTAGGACGGACATCGATCACAGATACGCAGTATTTT.